This T cell receptor beta chain was captured by sequencing in a study of cytomegalovirus exposure and HLA in healthy donors. Study-wide context: Researchers previously reported finding 100 million or so unique TCR beta sequences from 170 million or so T cells.

V dropped 2 bases and J dropped 2 bases, with 15 bases sitting between them. Per the germline V gene, CDR1 is GTSNPN and CDR2 is SVGIG (reference sequence). The CDR3 has 15 amino acids. The PCR contained 60 Vbeta and 13 Jbeta primers. TCRdb's table, derived via immunoSEQ multiplex PCR, lists solely in-frame clones and lacks some. In the table there are about 98,000 clones, over 60% of which are singletons. The sequencing sample was made of PBMCs. The rearrangement uses TRBV30 and TRBJ1-2, with D perhaps TRBD1 (6 bases). This sequence was found in a man aged 60 to 69 in good health and CMV-seropositive. CDR3 sequence (DNA): TGTGCCTGGAGTTTCCCTCGGGGGGCGAACTATGGCTACACCTTC. Its protein product is CAWSFPRGANYGYTF.